This TCR beta chain was recorded in a study of blood T cell repertoires in COVID-19. For the study at large: COVID-19 samples collected from the United States, Italy and Spain covered acute and convalescent phases. PBMCs, B-cell-depleted T cells, or T cells were the source of the cDNA or gDNA that made up the material.

In the source study's methods: Reference gene primer amplification gave nucleated cell count estimates. Using immunoSEQ multiplex PCR, the repertoire was profiled, and TCRdb retains in-frame clones only, with some absent. Clone size and V and J calls were adopted from that table, with D and trimming inferred from the DNA. The repertoire holds 120,000 or so clones, with roughly four fifths as singletons. Trimming at V came to 3 bases and at J to 4 bases, leaving 6 bases not matched to a gene. CDR3 length equals 15 residues. Germline V gene lookup returns CDR1 LGHDT and CDR2 YNNKEL (reference sequence).

The receptor was derived from a woman aged 60 to 75 with acute or convalescent COVID-19. The sequencing sample was made of peripheral blood. The chain joins TRBV3-1 (or the pseudogene TRBV3-2) to TRBJ2-7; 10 nucleotides agree with TRBD2. CDR3 amino acids: CASSHPAGGLYEQYF. Here the CDR3 DNA reads TGTGCCAGCAGCCACCCAGCGGGGGGGCTTTACGAGCAGTACTTC.